This TCR beta chain was retrieved from a study of cytomegalovirus exposure and HLA in healthy donors. Study-wide context: It was reported in a later analysis that the 95 to 150 validation repertoires used the same platform as the approximately 670 first-cohort repertoires.

Some clones are missing from TCRdb's copy, which holds only in-frame ones; the method was immunoSEQ multiplex PCR. Among under 250,000 clones listed, about 81% were seen once. On this clone: The antigen is undetermined.

Germline CDR1 is LNHDA and CDR2 is SQIVND (reference sequence). J lost 7 bases, V lost 7 bases, and 7 bases had no gene match. There are 13 residues in the CDR3. The study, taken as a whole, reports: Associated with cytomegalovirus, according to the listing, were some 150 TCR beta chains. A few of the chains that were CMV-associated were confirmed in vitro to be specific for CMV antigens. The TCR clusters that emerged in the first cohort tended, a later analysis found, to co-occur in the 120 or so validation repertoires.

This receptor was identified in a woman aged 30 to 39 in good health and CMV-seronegative. The sample was PBMCs. This rearrangement joins TRBV19 to TRBJ2-5; TRBD1 agrees at 9 bases. CDR3 amino acids: CASKRDRVGTQYF. CDR3 nucleotides: TGTGCCAGTAAGAGGGACAGGGTAGGGACCCAGTACTTC. Looking up the rest from reference TRBV19 and TRBJ2-5 gives the full variable domain: DGGITQSPKYLFRKEGQNVTLSCEQNLNHDAMYWYRQDPGQGLRLIYYSQIVNDFQKGDIAEGYSVSREKKESFPLTVTSAQKNPTAFYLCASKRDRVGTQYFGPGTRLLVL.